What follows are 20 T cell receptor beta chains derived from one specimen sequenced in a study of response to subunit inactivated influenza vaccine. TCRdb re-called the RT-PCR reads through MiXCR, storing one row per CDR3 protein. The data show more than 400,000 distinct CDR3 sequences, about 7.2% seen once. Here the sequenced sample was PBMCs from blood, taken less than 25 months after vaccination. Every receptor here comes from a man in his fifties or sixties who received an inactivated influenza vaccine.

This clonotype appeared many times. This chain uses TRBV12-3 or TRBV12-4 with TRBJ2-5, with a weak D call TRBD2 (6 bases). CDR3 length equals 13 residues. Deletions cut 5 bases from V and 4 bases from J, with 11 bases between. DNA for the CDR3: TGTGCCAGCAGTGCGGGACTTCGAGAGACCCAGTACTTC. It specifies CASSAGLRETQYF.

This clonotype was recorded many times. The CDR3 region has the DNA TGTGCCAGCAGCCCCCGGGCTAGCGGGGGGGCCGGTGAGCAGTTCTTC. Protein product: CASSPRASGGAGEQFF. This chain links TRBV11-2 with TRBJ2-1, with TRBD2 identical over 12 bases. Germline lookup yields CDR1 SGHAT and CDR2 FQNNGV. Losses at the gene ends were 5 bases for V and 9 bases for J; bases not matched to a gene: 11. The CDR3 loop spans 16 amino acids.

This clonotype was picked up many times. V and J are TRBV29-1 and TRBJ1-2, with unresolved D. CDR3 size: 11 residues. Germline CDR1 is SQVTM and CDR2 is ANQGSEA. V dropped 6 bases and J dropped 6 bases, with 11 bases sitting between them. The CDR3 DNA sequence: TGCAGCGTGACCCTTGAGAATGGCTACACCTTC. This codes for CSVTLENGYTF.

The chain couples TRBV20-1 to TRBJ2-3; D unresolved. The CDR3 contains 15 residues. Trimming pared 6 bases from V and 1 base from J, leaving 17 bases between. The germline gives CDR1 DFQATT, CDR2 SNEGSKA (reference sequence). The CDR3 bases are TGCAGTGCCACGGCCGTGAGACGGGGCACAGATACGCAGTATTTT. Encoded protein: CSATAVRRGTDTQYF.

This clonotype showed up just a few times. The chain recombines TRBV20-1 with TRBJ1-1; D is unclear. The V and J ends lost 6 bases and 4 bases respectively, with 15 bases between them. The germline V gene encodes CDR1 DFQATT and CDR2 SNEGSKA (reference sequence). The CDR3 runs to 13 residues. The CDR3 region is CSASKRPVTEAFF. The CDR3 DNA reads as TGCAGTGCATCGAAACGCCCTGTCACTGAAGCTTTCTTT.

This chain joins TRBV19 and TRBJ1-2; no clear D gene. V was pared by 3 bases and J by 0 bases, with 11 bases between. The CDR3 runs 15 residues. The germline V gene has CDR1 LNHDA and CDR2 SQIVND (reference sequence). CDR3 nucleotides: TGTGCCAGTAGTATCGTGGGAGTTCCTAACTATGGCTACACCTTC. Residues: CASSIVGVPNYGYTF.

At least ten counts were recorded for this clonotype. This rearrangement joins TRBV3-1 to TRBJ2-1; D remains ambiguous. CDR1 and CDR2 (germline): LGHDT, YNNKEL (reference sequence). V was shortened by 1 base and J by 2 bases, with 0 bases between the two germline ends. The CDR3 totals 12 residues. In nucleotides, the CDR3 is TGTGCCAGCAGCCAAGCCTACAATGAGCAGTTCTTC. It translates to CASSQAYNEQFF.

This clonotype was detected many times. The chain has TRBV5-1 and TRBJ2-2; D tentatively reads TRBD1 or TRBD2 (5 bases each). Germline V gene sequence: CDR1 SGHRS, CDR2 YFSETQ. Trimming stripped 5 bases from V and 2 bases from J, with 7 bases between. This CDR3 spans 13 amino acids. CDR3: CASSGGNTGELFF. In nucleotides, the CDR3 is TGCGCCAGCAGTGGGGGAAACACCGGGGAGCTGTTTTTT. Using reference TRBV5-1 and TRBJ2-2 for the parts outside the CDR3, the full variable domain is KAGVTQTPRYLIKTRGQQVTLSCSPISGHRSVSWYQQTPGQGLQFLFEYFSETQRNKGNFPGRFSGRQFSNSRSEMNVSTLELGDSALYLCASSGGNTGELFFGEGSRLTVL.

The CDR3 loop is CASSPGWTWETQYF. CDR3 nucleotides: TGTGCCAGCAGTCCCGGTTGGACTTGGGAGACCCAGTACTTC. This chain connects TRBV12-3 or TRBV12-4 to TRBJ2-5, with D possibly being TRBD2 (5 bases). The CDR3 consists of 14 residues. The ends were cut back, 5 bases at V and 5 bases at J, with 15 bases in the middle.

This clonotype was counted between two and nine times. CDR3 amino acids: CASSFHGQSGNTIYF. CDR3 sequence (DNA): TGTGCCAGCAGTTTCCATGGACAGTCAGGAAACACCATATATTTT. The chain links TRBV28 to TRBJ1-3; TRBD1 is a possible D gene (6 bases). Trimming left V 3 bases short and J 4 bases short, with 13 bases between. This CDR3 has 15 residues. Germline CDR1 reads MDHEN; CDR2 reads SYDVKM.

The V gene is TRBV27, the J gene TRBJ2-7; 11 bases are shared with TRBD2. The CDR3 has 15 amino acids. Germline values: CDR1 MNHEY, CDR2 SMNVEV (reference sequence). V gave up 1 base and J gave up 3 bases; unmatched junction bases: 2. This CDR3 is CASSLLGTSGYEQYF. CDR3 in DNA: TGTGCCAGCAGTTTATTAGGGACTAGCGGCTACGAGCAGTACTTC.

The V gene is TRBV5-1, the J gene TRBJ2-1; D tentatively fits TRBD1 or TRBD2 (5 bases each). CDR1 SGHRS and CDR2 YFSETQ come from the germline V gene. The CDR3 has 14 amino acids. V was trimmed by 0 bases and J by 9 bases, leaving 13 bases between them. CDR3 in DNA: TGCGCCAGCAGCTTGGAAGTCAGTGGGACTGAGCAGTTCTTC. Translating gives CASSLEVSGTEQFF.

This rearrangement joins TRBV7-2 to TRBJ2-1, with D perhaps matching TRBD2 (7 bases). V was cut by 0 bases and J by 1 base, with 10 bases left in between. From germline, CDR1 is SGHTA and CDR2 FQGNSA. The CDR3 runs 16 residues. The CDR3 DNA sequence: TGTGCCAGCAGCTTAGCGGGGGGGCAATCCTACAATGAGCAGTTCTTC. Residues: CASSLAGGQSYNEQFF.

This clonotype has ten or more counts. The rearrangement joins TRBV20-1 to TRBJ2-7; 14 bases fit TRBD2. The V and J ends lost 3 bases and 4 bases, in that order; junction bases with no gene match: 11. The CDR3 totals 17 residues. Germline values: CDR1 DFQATT, CDR2 SNEGSKA (reference sequence). CDR3 sequence: CSASPTSGRALSYEQYF. CDR3 DNA: TGCAGTGCTAGCCCGACTAGCGGGAGGGCCCTCTCGTACGAGCAGTACTTC.

The chain employs TRBV20-1 and TRBJ2-3, with 7 bases identical to TRBD2. The germline V gene encodes CDR1 DFQATT and CDR2 SNEGSKA (reference sequence). The CDR3 runs 13 residues. V gave up 6 bases and J gave up 1 base; unmatched junction bases: 4. For the CDR3, the DNA is TGCAGTGCCACGAGCGGGGGCACAGATACGCAGTATTTT. Its translation is CSATSGGTDTQYF.

The chain joins TRBV2 to TRBJ1-1; D gene uncertain. V was cut by 0 bases and J by 4 bases, with 12 bases left in between. The germline V gene has CDR1 SNHLY and CDR2 FYNNEI. CDR3 size: 15 residues. In nucleotides, the CDR3 is TGTGCCAGCAGTGAAGCAAGCTTACTCGCCACTGAAGCTTTCTTT. It encodes CASSEASLLATEAFF.

This clonotype was observed a handful of times. V gene TRBV20-1 combines with J gene TRBJ2-3, with 9 positions matching TRBD2. The germline gives CDR1 DFQATT, CDR2 SNEGSKA (reference sequence). This CDR3 spans 19 amino acids. DNA of the CDR3: TGCAGCCCAGCCAGGGCTAGCGGGACCCACCGCCTAAGCACAGATACGCAGTATTTT. Encoded protein: CSPARASGTHRLSTDTQYF.

This clonotype was seen at least ten times. The chain is built from TRBV4-3 and TRBJ2-1, with 12 positions matching TRBD2. The CDR3 length is 17 residues. CDR1 and CDR2 from the germline V gene are LGHNA and YSLEER. Trimming removed 3 bases from V and 2 bases from J; junction bases left unmatched: 5. Written as DNA, the CDR3 is TGCGCCAGCAGCCATGGACGGACTAGCGGGGCCTACAATGAGCAGTTCTTC. Its protein is CASSHGRTSGAYNEQFF.

The chain recombines TRBV6-6 with TRBJ2-7, with D possibly called TRBD1 or TRBD2 (5 bases each). V was shortened by 10 bases and J by 3 bases, with 16 bases between the two germline ends. The CDR3 covers 13 residues. Germline-derived CDR1 and CDR2 are MNHNY and SVGAGI (reference sequence). CDR3 protein: CATRDPGRYEQYF. The CDR3 coding sequence is TGTGCCACCCGTGACCCGGGACGCTACGAGCAGTACTTC.

This clonotype appeared many times. The chain has TRBV28 and TRBJ2-2, with D tentatively TRBD2 (6 bases). Germline V gene data show CDR1 as MDHEN and CDR2 as SYDVKM. The CDR3 is 14 amino acids. Between the trimmed V and J ends, which lost 7 bases and 3 bases, there was a span of 12 bases. The CDR3 DNA follows: TGTGCCAGCAACTCGGGAGCGTACACCGGGGAGCTGTTTTTT. Amino acid sequence: CASNSGAYTGELFF.